The 15 T cell receptor beta chains reported below all come from one sample, sequenced in a study of control samples from healthy donors and cancer patients. The assay was immunoSEQ multiplex PCR, and TCRdb's table has in-frame clones only and misses some. The data contain fewer than 300,000 clones, 82% of them singletons. Sequenced: PBMCs. The source of these receptors is a woman aged 60-75 years with lung cancer.

In nucleotides, the CDR3 is TGTGCCAGCAGCTTGGGGACTAGCAATGAGCAGTTCTTC. This encodes CASSLGTSNEQFF. The rearrangement uses TRBV7-7 and TRBJ2-1, with 8 positions matching TRBD2. The CDR3 is 13 amino acids. The J segment lost 6 bases and the V segment lost 3 bases, leaving 1 base of the junction unmatched. In germline, CDR1 is SSHAT, CDR2 FNYEAQ (reference sequence). Supplemented by reference TRBV7-7 and TRBJ2-1, the full variable domain reads GAGVSQSPRYKVTKRGQDVTLRCDPISSHATLYWYQQALGQGPEFLTYFNYEAQPDKSGLPSDRFSAERPEGSISTLTIQRTEQRDSAMYRCASSLGTSNEQFFGPGTRLTVL.

Written as DNA, the CDR3 is TGCGCCAGCAGCCTCTACGGCGGATACGAGCAGTACTTC. Translation gives CASSLYGGYEQYF. The V call is TRBV5-1, the J call TRBJ2-7; D is unresolved. In germline, CDR1 is SGHRS, CDR2 YFSETQ. Deletions cut 4 bases from V and 4 bases from J, with 12 bases between. The CDR3 consists of 13 residues.

The CDR3 nucleotides are TGCAGTGCTAGTCCGCGGAGGGGGGAAGGCGAGCAGTACTTC. This codes for CSASPRRGEGEQYF. J is TRBJ2-7 and V is TRBV20-1; D could derive from TRBD1 or TRBD2 (6 bases each). From germline, CDR1 is DFQATT and CDR2 SNEGSKA (reference sequence). V was clipped by 3 bases and J by 6 bases, with 18 bases between them. The CDR3 is 14 amino acids.

The chain joins TRBV11-2 to TRBJ1-1; D remains unclear. Germline CDR1 is SGHAT and CDR2 is FQNNGV. The V end lost 5 bases, the J end lost 3 bases, and 4 bases lay between the germline ends. The length of the CDR3 is 11 residues. The DNA for the CDR3 is TGTGCCAGCAGCCGGGACACTGAAGCTTTCTTT. Its translation: CASSRDTEAFF.

This clone showed up just a few times. The chain has TRBV2 and TRBJ1-5; weak D call: TRBD1 (5 bases). CDR3 length: 15 residues. The ends were cut back, 8 bases at V and 5 bases at J, with 19 bases in the middle. In germline, CDR1 is SNHLY, CDR2 FYNNEI. The CDR3 DNA follows: TGTGCCAGCCGACCCGGGACTACCCCTCATCAGCCCCAGCATTTT. It is translated as CASRPGTTPHQPQHF.

V is TRBV3-1 (or the pseudogene TRBV3-2) and J is TRBJ1-2; the D gene is possibly TRBD1 (6 bases). Trimming took off 4 bases at V and 5 bases at J, with 20 bases between the two ends. The CDR3 covers 16 residues. Germline assignment: CDR1 LGHDT and CDR2 YNNKEL (reference sequence). The CDR3 loop is CASSPWVTGTPYGYTF. For the CDR3, the DNA is TGTGCCAGCAGCCCTTGGGTGACCGGGACACCGTATGGCTACACCTTC.

This rearrangement joins TRBV30 to TRBJ2-7; D remains unclear. The CDR3 extends over 14 amino acids. Trimming took 3 bases from V and 0 from J, leaving 12 bases between them. Germline-derived CDR1 and CDR2 are GTSNPN and SVGIG (reference sequence). The CDR3 loop is CAWRATVYSYEQYF. Written as DNA, the CDR3 is TGTGCCTGGAGGGCTACAGTGTACTCCTACGAGCAGTACTTC.

This clone was picked up many times. J is TRBJ2-1 and V is TRBV7-9, with 7 bases fitting TRBD2. The CDR3 spans 16 residues. Trimming took 5 bases from V and 4 from J; bases not matched to a gene: 11. Germline CDR1 reads SEHNR; CDR2 reads FQNEAQ (reference sequence). The CDR3 loop reads CASSPRGGSGYNEQFF. The DNA for the CDR3 is TGTGCCAGCAGCCCCCGCGGCGGGAGTGGATACAATGAGCAGTTCTTC.

The table lists this clone with a count of one. The chain links TRBV12-3 or TRBV12-4 to TRBJ1-5, with D uncertain. Trimming took 3 bases from V and 7 from J, leaving 10 bases between them. CDR3 length: 13 amino acids. CDR3 sequence reads: CASSLEREQPQHF. As DNA, the CDR3 is TGTGCCAGCAGTTTGGAGAGAGAACAGCCCCAGCATTTT.

J is TRBJ2-3 and V is TRBV11-2; no clear D gene. The CDR3 loop spans 11 amino acids. Deletions cut 5 bases from V and 6 bases from J, with 6 bases between. Germline values: CDR1 SGHAT, CDR2 FQNNGV. The CDR3 region is CASSLLDTQYF. DNA of the CDR3: TGTGCCAGCAGCCTCTTGGATACGCAGTATTTT. The variable domain in full, with the rest retrieved from reference TRBV11-2 and TRBJ2-3, is EAGVAQSPRYKIIEKRQSVAFWCNPISGHATLYWYQQILGQGPKLLIQFQNNGVVDDSQLPKDRFSAERLKGVDSTLKIQPAKLEDSAVYLCASSLLDTQYFGPGTRLTVL.

The chain uses TRBV27 and TRBJ1-2; 11 bases map to TRBD1. The CDR3 has 13 amino acids. V dropped 6 bases and J dropped 7; count of bases not matched to a gene: 4. Germline-derived CDR1 and CDR2 are MNHEY and SMNVEV (reference sequence). CDR3 nucleotides: TGTGCCAGCAGCCGGACAGGGGGCGGTGGCTACACCTTC. This translates into CASSRTGGGGYTF.

The V gene is TRBV5-1, the J gene TRBJ1-6; D ambiguous. The CDR3 has 15 residues. The V gene's germline CDR1 is SGHRS and CDR2 YFSETQ. V was pared by 1 base and J by 6 bases, with 11 bases between. CDR3 nucleotides: TGCGCCAGCAGCTTGAGTGGCCCAGTTAATTCACCCCTCCACTTT. Translated: CASSLSGPVNSPLHF.

The chain carries TRBV29-1 and TRBJ1-1; 11 positions match TRBD1. Unmatched junction bases numbered 6, after V lost 5 bases and J lost 7 bases. The CDR3 has 13 amino acids. The germline CDR1 and CDR2 sequences are SQVTM and ANQGSEA. The CDR3 reads CSVSPGQGVEAFF. The CDR3, as DNA: TGCAGCGTTTCACCGGGACAGGGGGTTGAAGCTTTCTTT. Looking up the rest from reference TRBV29-1 and TRBJ1-1 gives the full variable domain: SAVISQKPSRDICQRGTSLTIQCQVDSQVTMMFWYRQQPGQSLTLIATANQGSEATYESGFVIDKFPISRPNLTFSTLTVSNMSPEDSSIYLCSVSPGQGVEAFFGQGTRLTVV.

The rearrangement joins TRBV4-1 to TRBJ1-6; tentative D call: TRBD1 (5 bases). This CDR3 region has 13 residues. Per germline, CDR1 MGHRA and CDR2 YSYEKL. Trimming removed 4 bases from V and 8 bases from J, with 9 bases in between. The CDR3 sequence: CASSRQGDSPLHF. DNA for the CDR3: TGCGCCAGCAGCCGACAAGGGGATTCACCCCTCCACTTT.

The rearrangement links TRBV21-1 to TRBJ2-7; TRBD2, as called in the table, went unchecked against the DNA. TRBV21-1 is a recognized pseudogene. The CDR3 has 15 residues. The CDR3 nucleotides read TGTGCCAGCAGCAAAGGGGTCGCGGAGGACTACGAGCAGTACTTC. This gives the protein CASSKGVAEDYEQYF.